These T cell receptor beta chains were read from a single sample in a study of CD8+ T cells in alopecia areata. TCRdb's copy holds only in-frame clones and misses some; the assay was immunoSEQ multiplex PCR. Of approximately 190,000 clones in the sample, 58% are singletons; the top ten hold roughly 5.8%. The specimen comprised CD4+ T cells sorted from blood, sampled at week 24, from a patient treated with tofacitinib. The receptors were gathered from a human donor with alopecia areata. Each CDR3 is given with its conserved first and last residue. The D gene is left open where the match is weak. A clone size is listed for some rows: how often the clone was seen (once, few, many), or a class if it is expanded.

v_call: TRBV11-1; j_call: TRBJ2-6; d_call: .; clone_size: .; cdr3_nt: TGTGCCAGCAGCCCGAAGCAGGGCTCTGGGGCCAACGTCCTGACTTTC; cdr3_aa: CASSPKQGSGANVLTF
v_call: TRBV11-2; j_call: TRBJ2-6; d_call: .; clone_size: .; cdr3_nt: TGTGCCAGCAGCTTAGTCCAGGCCAACGTCCTGACTTTC; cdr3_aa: CASSLVQANVLTF
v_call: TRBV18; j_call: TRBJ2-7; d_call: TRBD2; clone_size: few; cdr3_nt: TGTGCCAGCTCACCAGGACGCAAGGGCGGGAGGGCCCACGAGCAGTACTTC; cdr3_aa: CASSPGRKGGRAHEQYF
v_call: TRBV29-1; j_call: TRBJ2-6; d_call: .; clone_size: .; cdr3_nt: TGCAGCGTTGTTCCCTCTGGGGCCAACGTCCTGACTTTC; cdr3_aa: CSVVPSGANVLTF
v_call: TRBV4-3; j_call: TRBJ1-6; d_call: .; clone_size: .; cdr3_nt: TGCGCCAGCTCCGGCCTCTCCTATAATTCACCCCTCCACTTT; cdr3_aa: CASSGLSYNSPLHF
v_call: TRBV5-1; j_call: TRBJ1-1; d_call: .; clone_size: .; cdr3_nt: TGCGCCAGCAGCCTTGCAGTGATGAACACTGAAGCTTTCTTT; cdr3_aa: CASSLAVMNTEAFF
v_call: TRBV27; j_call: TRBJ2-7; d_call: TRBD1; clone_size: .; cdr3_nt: TGTGCCAGCACCATGCTCACCGGGACAGGGGGCTACGAGCAGTACTTC; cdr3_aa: CASTMLTGTGGYEQYF
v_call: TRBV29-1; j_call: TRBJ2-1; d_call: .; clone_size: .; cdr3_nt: TGCAGCGGCCGCAGGACATCGCCCAATGAGCAGTTCTTC; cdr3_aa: CSGRRTSPNEQFF
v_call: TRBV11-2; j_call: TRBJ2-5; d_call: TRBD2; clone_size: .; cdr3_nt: TGTGCCAGCAGAACTAGCGGACAAGAGACCCAGTACTTC; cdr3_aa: CASRTSGQETQYF
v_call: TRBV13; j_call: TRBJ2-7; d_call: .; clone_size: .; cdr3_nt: TGTGCCAGCAGCTTAGTTGAAGGAGGACAGTCTCACGAGCAGTACTTC; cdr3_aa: CASSLVEGGQSHEQYF
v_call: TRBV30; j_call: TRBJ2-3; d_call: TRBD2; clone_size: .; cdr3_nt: TGTGCCTCGACCGGGACTAGCGGGAGAAGCACAGATACGCAGTATTTT; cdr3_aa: CASTGTSGRSTDTQYF
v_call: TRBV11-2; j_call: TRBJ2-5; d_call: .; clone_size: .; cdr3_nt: TGTGCCAGCAGCGCAGGGACTGCCTCGACTGAGACCCAGTACTTC; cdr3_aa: CASSAGTASTETQYF
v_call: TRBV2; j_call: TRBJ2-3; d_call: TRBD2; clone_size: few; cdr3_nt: TGTGCCAGCAGTCCACCAGCGGGAGCGAGCTTCACAGATACGCAGTATTTT; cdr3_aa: CASSPPAGASFTDTQYF
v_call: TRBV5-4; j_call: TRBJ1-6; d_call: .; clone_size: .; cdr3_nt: TGTGCCAGCAGCCCGGACCCTTCAGAGACACCCCTCCACTTT; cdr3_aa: CASSPDPSETPLHF
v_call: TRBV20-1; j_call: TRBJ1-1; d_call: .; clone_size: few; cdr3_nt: TGCAGCGGGACGCCGAACACTGAAGCTTTCTTT; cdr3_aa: CSGTPNTEAFF
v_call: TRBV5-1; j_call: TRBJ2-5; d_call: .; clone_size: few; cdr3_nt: TGCGCCAGCAGCCCCGAAATGCGGGGTACTGGAGAGACCCAGTACTTC; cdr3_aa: CASSPEMRGTGETQYF
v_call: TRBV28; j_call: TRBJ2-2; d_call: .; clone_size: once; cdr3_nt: TGTGCCAGCAGTTCGGTCGGGGAGCTGTTTTTT; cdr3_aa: CASSSVGELFF
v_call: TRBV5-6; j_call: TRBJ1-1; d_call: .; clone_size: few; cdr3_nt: TGTGCCAGCAGCTTGGAGGGGTCCAGGGGCACTGAAGCTTTCTTT; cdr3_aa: CASSLEGSRGTEAFF
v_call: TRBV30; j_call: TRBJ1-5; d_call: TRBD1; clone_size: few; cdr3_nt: TGTGCCTGGAGCCGAGACAGGGAGGTTCAGCCCCAGCATTTT; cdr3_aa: CAWSRDREVQPQHF
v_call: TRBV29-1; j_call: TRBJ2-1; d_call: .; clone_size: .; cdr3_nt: TGCAGCGTTGATAGTGAGGGCCTACGTAATGAGCAGTTCTTC; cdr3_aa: CSVDSEGLRNEQFF
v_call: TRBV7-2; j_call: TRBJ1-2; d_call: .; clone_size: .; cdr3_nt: TGTGCCAGCAGCCAACAGATCTATGGCTACACCTTC; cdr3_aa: CASSQQIYGYTF
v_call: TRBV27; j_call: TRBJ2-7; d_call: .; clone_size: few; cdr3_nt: TGTGCCAGCGACAAACTATCCCGGGACACAGGTCGCGAGCAGTACTTC; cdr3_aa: CASDKLSRDTGREQYF
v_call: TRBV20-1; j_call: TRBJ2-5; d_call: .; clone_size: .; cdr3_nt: TGCAGTGCTCCTCCAAGGGCAGGCCAGTACTTC; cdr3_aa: CSAPPRAGQYF
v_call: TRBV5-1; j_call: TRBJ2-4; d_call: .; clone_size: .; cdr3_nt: TGCGCCAGCAGCTTGTATAGGGCAGGGGCGGACATTCAGTACTTC; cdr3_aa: CASSLYRAGADIQYF
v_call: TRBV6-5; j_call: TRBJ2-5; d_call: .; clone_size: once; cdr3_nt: TGTGCCAGCAGCTCCTCTCAGGGCTTCGAGACCCAGTACTTC; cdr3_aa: CASSSSQGFETQYF
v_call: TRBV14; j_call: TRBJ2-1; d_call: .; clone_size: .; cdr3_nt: TGTGCCAGCAGCCAATACCGCAGAGATGAGCAGTTCTTC; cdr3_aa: CASSQYRRDEQFF
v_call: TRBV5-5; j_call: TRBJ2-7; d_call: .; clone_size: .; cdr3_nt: TGTGCCAGCAGCCGTTCGGGGCCAAACGGACCCTACGAGCAGTACTTC; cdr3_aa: CASSRSGPNGPYEQYF
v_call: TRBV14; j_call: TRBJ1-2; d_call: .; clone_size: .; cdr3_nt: TGTGCCAGCAGCCCTCAATCCGGCAGGGGTCATGGCTACACCTTC; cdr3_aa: CASSPQSGRGHGYTF
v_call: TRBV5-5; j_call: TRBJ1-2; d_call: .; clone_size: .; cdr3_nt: TGTGCCAGCAGCTTGGGTCCTGCGGCAATCTCTCATGGCTACACCTTC; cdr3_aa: CASSLGPAAISHGYTF
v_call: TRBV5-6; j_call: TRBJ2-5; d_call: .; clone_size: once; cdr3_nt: TGTGCCAGCAGCGGTGAGGGTTGGAGAGAGACCCAGTACTTC; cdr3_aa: CASSGEGWRETQYF
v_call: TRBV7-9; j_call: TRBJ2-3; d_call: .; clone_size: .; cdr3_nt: TGTGCCAGCAGTTATACGGGAGATACGCAGTATTTT; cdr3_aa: CASSYTGDTQYF
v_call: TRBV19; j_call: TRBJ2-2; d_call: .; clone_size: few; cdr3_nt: TGTGCCAGTAGTATAGGATTCGGCGGGAAGAACACCGGGGAGCTGTTTTTT; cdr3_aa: CASSIGFGGKNTGELFF
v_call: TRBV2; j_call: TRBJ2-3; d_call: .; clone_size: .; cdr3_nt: TGTGCCAGCAGTCCGCGACAGATTTCGGCAGATACGCAGTATTTT; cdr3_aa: CASSPRQISADTQYF
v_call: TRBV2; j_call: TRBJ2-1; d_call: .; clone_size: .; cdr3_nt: TGTGCCACAAGGACTGCGTACAATGAGCAGTTCTTC; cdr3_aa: CATRTAYNEQFF
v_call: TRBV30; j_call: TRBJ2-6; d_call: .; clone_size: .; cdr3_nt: TGTGCCTGGAGTGGTGTGAGACAGAGCTCTGGGGCCAACGTCCTGACTTTC; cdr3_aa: CAWSGVRQSSGANVLTF
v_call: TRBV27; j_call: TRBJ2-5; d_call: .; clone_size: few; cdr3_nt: TGTGCCAGCAGTTCGACAGGGATGGGAGGGAAAGGGACCCAGTACTTC; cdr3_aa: CASSSTGMGGKGTQYF
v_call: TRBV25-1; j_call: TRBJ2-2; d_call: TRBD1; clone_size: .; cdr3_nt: TGTGCCAGCAGTGAATCCCGACAGGGGGGCACCGGGGAGCTGTTTTTT; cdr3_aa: CASSESRQGGTGELFF
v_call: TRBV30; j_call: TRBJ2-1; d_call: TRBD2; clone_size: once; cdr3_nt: TGTGCCCGAAGGACTAGCGGGAGCTGGGGCAATGAGCAGTTCTTC; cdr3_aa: CARRTSGSWGNEQFF
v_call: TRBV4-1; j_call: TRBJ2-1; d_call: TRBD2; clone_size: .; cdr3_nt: TGCGCCAGCAGCCAAGAGCCACGGCGCACTAGCGGGAGGGGCAATGAGCAGTTCTTC; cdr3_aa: CASSQEPRRTSGRGNEQFF
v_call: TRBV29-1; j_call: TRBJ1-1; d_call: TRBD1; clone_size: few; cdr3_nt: TGCAGCGCCAAGACAGGGACAGGGTATTTACTTTCTGAAGCTTTCTTT; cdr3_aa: CSAKTGTGYLLSEAFF
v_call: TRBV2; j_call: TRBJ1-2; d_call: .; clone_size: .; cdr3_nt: TGTGCCAGCAGTGAGCGTCGGGGAAGAGGGAGTGGCTACACCTTC; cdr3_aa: CASSERRGRGSGYTF
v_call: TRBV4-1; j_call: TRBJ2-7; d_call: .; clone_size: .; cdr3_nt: TGCGCCAGCAGCCAGGTTAGCGGCGGCTACGAGCAGTACTTC; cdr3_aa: CASSQVSGGYEQYF
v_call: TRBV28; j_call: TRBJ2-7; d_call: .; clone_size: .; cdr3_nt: TGTGCCAGCAGCCTCGGGTCCTACGAGCAGTACTTC; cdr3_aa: CASSLGSYEQYF
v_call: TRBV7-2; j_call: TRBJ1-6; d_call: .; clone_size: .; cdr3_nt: TGTGCCAGCAGCCCTACCGGGGCGGGGAATAATTCACCCCTCCACTTT; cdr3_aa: CASSPTGAGNNSPLHF
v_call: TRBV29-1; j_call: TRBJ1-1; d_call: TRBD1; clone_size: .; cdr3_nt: TGCAGCGTTACCGACAGGGGGGAAACTGAAGCTTTCTTT; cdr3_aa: CSVTDRGETEAFF
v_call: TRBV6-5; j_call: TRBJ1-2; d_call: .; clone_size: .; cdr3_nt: TGTGCCAGCAGTTATCAGGAGGGGAATGGCTACACCTTC; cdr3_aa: CASSYQEGNGYTF
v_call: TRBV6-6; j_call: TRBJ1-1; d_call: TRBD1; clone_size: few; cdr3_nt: TGTGCCAGCAGAGCCGGGACAGAACGCACTGAAGCTTTCTTT; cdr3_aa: CASRAGTERTEAFF
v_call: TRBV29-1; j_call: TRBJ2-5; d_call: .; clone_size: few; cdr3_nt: TGCAGCGTTGGGGCGGGCGAGACCCAAGAGACCCAGTACTTC; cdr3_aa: CSVGAGETQETQYF
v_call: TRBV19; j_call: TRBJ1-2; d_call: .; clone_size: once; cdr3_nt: TGTGCCAGTAGTGCCCCCCGGCACCCCTATGGCTACACCTTC; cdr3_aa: CASSAPRHPYGYTF
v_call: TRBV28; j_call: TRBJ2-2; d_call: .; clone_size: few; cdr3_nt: TGTGCCAGCATATCTGGGTACACCGGGGAGCTGTTTTTT; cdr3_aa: CASISGYTGELFF
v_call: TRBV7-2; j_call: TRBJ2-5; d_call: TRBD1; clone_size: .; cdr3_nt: TGTGCCAGCAGCTTGGGACAGCAAGAGACCCAGTACTTC; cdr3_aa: CASSLGQQETQYF
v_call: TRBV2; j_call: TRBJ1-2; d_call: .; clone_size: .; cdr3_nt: TGTGCCAGCGGGCCAGACTATGGCTACACCTTC; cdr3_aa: CASGPDYGYTF
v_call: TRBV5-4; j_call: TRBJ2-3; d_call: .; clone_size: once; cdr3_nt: TGTGCCAGCAGCGTCACTAGCACAGATACGCAGTATTTT; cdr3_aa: CASSVTSTDTQYF
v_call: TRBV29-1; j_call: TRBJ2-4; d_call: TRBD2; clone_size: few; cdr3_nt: TGCAGCGTTGAAGTCGGGCGGGGGGACATTCAGTACTTC; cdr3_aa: CSVEVGRGDIQYF
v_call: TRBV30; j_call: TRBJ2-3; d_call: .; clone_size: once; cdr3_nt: TGTGCCTGGAGTGTACAGGGCAGCACAGATACGCAGTATTTT; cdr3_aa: CAWSVQGSTDTQYF
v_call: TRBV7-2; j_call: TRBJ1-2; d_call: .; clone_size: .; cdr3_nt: TGTGCCAGCAGCTCCCCGGGTAACCCGGATGGCTACACCTTC; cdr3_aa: CASSSPGNPDGYTF